Each of the 25 T cell receptor beta chains below was sequenced from the same sample in a study of naive and memory T cell subsets. Ligated cDNA underwent four rounds of PCR with nested alpha and beta constant region primers and SP2. TCRdb reprocessed the UMI-ligation and nested PCR reads with MiXCR, giving one entry per CDR3 protein. The sample lists about 37,000 distinct CDR3 sequences, approximately 9.9% seen once, with 3.9% in the top ten. Treatment indicated: skin biopsy from PPD injection site in Mantoux-positive individual. The library had UMIs added by 3' ligation of an oligonucleotide to TCR cDNA. Sequencing used skin, obtained from a tuberculin skin test site. The source is an adult in good health.

The sample holds many counts of this clonotype. This chain uses TRBV9 with TRBJ2-2; 7 bases fit TRBD1. The CDR3 sequence is 16 residues long. Unmatched junction bases numbered 8, after V lost 1 base and J lost 5 bases. Germline assignment: CDR1 SGDLS and CDR2 YYNGEE. The CDR3 DNA follows: TGTGCCAGCAGCGTATCGGCAGGGGGAAGGACCGGGGAGCTGTTTTTT. It yields the protein CASSVSAGGRTGELFF. Full variable domain (rest looked up from reference TRBV9 and TRBJ2-2): DSGVTQTPKHLITATGQRVTLRCSPRSGDLSVYWYQQSLDQGLQFLIQYYNGEERAKGNILERFSAQQFPDLHSELNLSSLELGDSALYFCASSVSAGGRTGELFFGEGSRLTVL.

In this sample, this clonotype turned up many times. CDR3 amino acids: CSARGGSTGELFF. The CDR3 DNA reads as TGCAGTGCTAGGGGGGGAAGCACCGGGGAGCTGTTTTTT. V and J are TRBV20-1 and TRBJ2-2, with a tentative D call TRBD2 (6 bases). The germline V gene encodes CDR1 DFQATT and CDR2 SNEGSKA (reference sequence). V lost 3 bases, J lost 4 bases, and 9 bases lay in between. The CDR3 totals 13 residues.

This sequence joins TRBV20-1 and TRBJ2-1; the match to TRBD1 covers 7 bases. J was trimmed by 5 bases and V by 0 bases; bases with no gene match: 10. The length of the CDR3 is 16 residues. Germline V gene sequence: CDR1 DFQATT, CDR2 SNEGSKA (reference sequence). CDR3 coding DNA: TGCAGTGCTAGAGAAAGGGTCCCGGGACAGCACAATGAGCAGTTCTTC. Its protein product is CSARERVPGQHNEQFF.

In nucleotides, the CDR3 is TGTGCCAGCAGCTTAGCGGGGCCGGGAACCGGGGAGCTGTTTTTT. It encodes CASSLAGPGTGELFF. The V gene is TRBV7-6, the J gene TRBJ2-2, with D perhaps matching TRBD1 or TRBD2 (5 bases each). Trimming took 0 bases from V and 5 from J, leaving 10 bases between them. Germline V gene data show CDR1 as SGHVS and CDR2 as FNYEAQ. The CDR3 spans 15 residues.

This clonotype showed up many times. The chain joins TRBV20-1 to TRBJ1-1; TRBD1 is a possible D gene (6 bases). The CDR3 loop spans 14 amino acids. Trimming shortened V by 3 bases and J by 6 bases, and 17 bases separated the two germline ends. Germline values: CDR1 DFQATT, CDR2 SNEGSKA (reference sequence). The CDR3: CSASYDKGVPEAFF. The CDR3 DNA sequence: TGCAGTGCTAGTTATGACAAGGGGGTTCCTGAAGCTTTCTTT.

Ten or more counts support this clonotype. The chain links TRBV20-1 to TRBJ2-1, with D unresolved. Trimming pared 6 bases from V and 10 bases from J, leaving 7 bases between. The CDR3 has 9 residues. Germline assignment: CDR1 DFQATT and CDR2 SNEGSKA (reference sequence). DNA of the CDR3: TGCAGTGCGGCCGAAGAGCAGTTCTTC. Its translation is CSAAEEQFF.

The chain carries TRBV20-1 and TRBJ2-7, with no clear D. CDR3 length: 12 residues. Germline CDR1 and CDR2: DFQATT and SNEGSKA (reference sequence). Trimming left V 2 bases short and J 6 bases short, with 11 bases between. The CDR3 loop reads CSARWVPGEQYF. The CDR3 coding sequence is TGCAGTGCTAGATGGGTACCGGGCGAGCAGTACTTC.

This clonotype has at least ten counts. The gene calls are TRBV28 and TRBJ2-3; 8 nucleotides align to TRBD1. Germline CDR1 MDHEN, CDR2 SYDVKM. Trimming took 2 bases from V and 4 from J; bases not matched to a gene: 8. The CDR3 length is 16 residues. This chain's CDR3 is CASSLRLAGGADTQYF. The CDR3 nucleotides read TGTGCCAGCAGTTTAAGGCTGGCAGGGGGCGCAGATACGCAGTATTTT.

This clonotype was picked up many times. The V gene is TRBV7-9, the J gene TRBJ1-5; 8 nucleotides align to TRBD1. This CDR3 comprises 14 residues. V trimming: 6 bases; J trimming: 5 bases; junction bases outside the gene matches: 6. The germline gives CDR1 SEHNR, CDR2 FQNEAQ (reference sequence). CDR3 amino acids: CASRPGQGDQPQHF. In nucleotides, the CDR3 is TGTGCCAGCAGACCAGGACAGGGCGATCAGCCCCAGCATTTT.

The gene calls are TRBV29-1 and TRBJ1-5; 8 positions agree with TRBD1. V shed 5 bases, J shed 5 bases, and the junction held 8 bases outside the gene matches. From germline, CDR1 is SQVTM and CDR2 ANQGSEA. The CDR3 runs 14 residues. CDR3 region: CSVQDRDRYQPQHF. In DNA form, the CDR3 reads TGCAGCGTTCAGGACAGGGATCGTTATCAGCCCCAGCATTTT. Drawing the rest from reference TRBV29-1 and TRBJ1-5, the complete variable domain is SAVISQKPSRDICQRGTSLTIQCQVDSQVTMMFWYRQQPGQSLTLIATANQGSEATYESGFVIDKFPISRPNLTFSTLTVSNMSPEDSSIYLCSVQDRDRYQPQHFGDGTRLSIL.

This clonotype was observed at least ten times. The gene calls are TRBV7-9 and TRBJ2-1; D is possibly TRBD1 (6 bases). The CDR3 extends over 15 amino acids. CDR1 and CDR2 from the germline V gene are SEHNR and FQNEAQ (reference sequence). V was clipped by 4 bases and J by 0 bases, with 10 bases between them. This chain's CDR3 is CASSSRGSSYNEQFF. CDR3 DNA: TGTGCCAGCAGCTCAAGGGGGAGCTCCTACAATGAGCAGTTCTTC.

This clonotype came up a few times. The CDR3 spells CASSLDDRYTEAFF. The CDR3 coding sequence is TGTGCCAGCAGCTTAGACGACCGGTACACTGAAGCTTTCTTT. The chain is built from TRBV11-2 and TRBJ1-1; D remains unclear. V was clipped by 0 bases and J by 3 bases, with 8 bases between them. Germline assignment: CDR1 SGHAT and CDR2 FQNNGV. The CDR3 covers 14 residues.

This clonotype showed up many times. V usage is TRBV6-5 and J usage is TRBJ2-3, with D perhaps TRBD1 or TRBD2 (5 bases each). Germline V gene sequence: CDR1 MNHEY, CDR2 SVGAGI. The V end was cut by 6 bases, the J end by 2 bases, with 18 bases between. This CDR3 comprises 16 residues. The DNA for the CDR3 is TGTGCCAGCAGCCGTTCGGGACCCAGATCCACAGATACGCAGTATTTT. It codes for CASSRSGPRSTDTQYF.

This clonotype was seen many times. The J gene is TRBJ1-5, the V gene TRBV7-9; D call uncertain. CDR1 and CDR2 (germline): SEHNR, FQNEAQ (reference sequence). V lost 5 bases and J lost 1, with 9 bases in between. The CDR3 consists of 14 residues. The CDR3 DNA sequence: TGTGCCAGCAGCCCCGGCTTAAGCAATCAGCCCCAGCATTTT. It specifies CASSPGLSNQPQHF.

This clonotype was detected ten times or more. The chain is built from TRBV4-1 and TRBJ2-7; no clear D. Trimming pared 0 bases from V and 6 bases from J, leaving 15 bases between. The CDR3 sequence is 15 residues long. Germline loops: CDR1 MGHRA, CDR2 YSYEKL. CDR3 in amino acids: CASSQDLSFGREQYF. The DNA for the CDR3 is TGCGCCAGCAGCCAAGATCTAAGTTTTGGTCGCGAGCAGTACTTC.

This clonotype showed up many times. The genes are TRBV2 and TRBJ2-5; a possible D gene is TRBD1 (5 bases). This CDR3 contains 15 residues. Germline values: CDR1 SNHLY, CDR2 FYNNEI. Trimming left V 6 bases short and J 2 bases short, with 16 bases between. The CDR3 protein is CASSTTKTVQETQYF. In nucleotides, the CDR3 is TGTGCCAGCAGCACCACGAAGACAGTACAAGAGACCCAGTACTTC.

The CDR3 sequence is CASSLFRQTDTQYF. CDR3 nucleotide sequence: TGTGCCAGCAGCTTATTCCGACAGACAGATACGCAGTATTTT. The chain combines TRBV7-9 with TRBJ2-3; TRBD1 might be the D (5 bases). CDR1 is SEHNR and CDR2 is FQNEAQ in the germline V gene (reference sequence). The CDR3 extends over 14 amino acids. V dropped 2 bases and J dropped 3 bases, with 9 bases sitting between them.

The rearrangement joins TRBV6-5 to TRBJ1-2, with a tentative D call TRBD1 (5 bases). Trimming shortened V by 6 bases and J by 3 bases, and 11 bases separated the two germline ends. Germline loops: CDR1 MNHEY, CDR2 SVGAGI. This CDR3 has 13 amino acids. CDR3 sequence reads: CASRGQIHYGYTF. The CDR3 nucleotides are TGTGCCAGCAGGGGGCAGATCCACTATGGCTACACCTTC.

This clonotype was observed a handful of times. V is TRBV30 and J is TRBJ2-1; 11 nucleotides match TRBD2. V dropped 3 bases and J dropped 8; count of bases not matched to a gene: 9. CDR3 length: 15 residues. Germline CDR1 is GTSNPN and CDR2 is SVGIG (reference sequence). The CDR3 nucleotides are TGTGCCTGGAGACAGGCTAGCGGGAGGTCCTATGAGCAGTTCTTC. Translated, it gives CAWRQASGRSYEQFF.

V and J are TRBV28 and TRBJ1-1, with D tentatively TRBD1 (6 bases). There are 16 residues in the CDR3. Trimming removed 5 bases at V and 6 bases at J, with 22 bases between. Per the germline V gene, CDR1 is MDHEN and CDR2 is SYDVKM. Written as DNA, the CDR3 is TGTGCCAGCAGTACTCCCGGGGGGCGGGTAAAGGCTGAAGCTTTCTTT. Its protein is CASSTPGGRVKAEAFF.

This clonotype was picked up many times. The gene calls are TRBV27 and TRBJ1-5; perhaps TRBD1 as D (6 bases). Germline V gene sequence: CDR1 MNHEY, CDR2 SMNVEV (reference sequence). There are 16 residues in the CDR3. The V and J ends lost 5 bases and 3 bases respectively, with 17 bases between them. CDR3 nucleotide sequence: TGTGCCAGCAGTCCAGACAGGACGAACTACAATCAGCCCCAGCATTTT. It specifies CASSPDRTNYNQPQHF.

This clonotype was counted only a few times. In DNA form, the CDR3 reads TGTGCCGCGGAGGAACAGCTCTATAGCAATCAGCCCCAGCATTTT. This translates into CAAEEQLYSNQPQHF. The chain couples TRBV28 to TRBJ1-5; D is ambiguous. This CDR3 region has 15 residues. V shed 11 bases and J shed 0 bases, with 17 bases lying between them. Germline-derived CDR1 and CDR2 are MDHEN and SYDVKM.

About this clonotype: Since a much larger clone is just one base distant, this may be a read error. The chain recombines TRBV20-1 with TRBJ2-7; perhaps D is TRBD1 or TRBD2 (5 bases each). In germline, CDR1 is DFQATT, CDR2 SNEGSKA (reference sequence). This CDR3 has 14 residues. V was cut by 7 bases and J by 4 bases, with 20 bases left in between. CDR3 sequence: CSVSSSWGPYEQYF. The CDR3 DNA sequence: TGCAGTGTTTCATCTAGCTGGGGACCTTACGAGCAGTACTTC.

This clonotype was seen just once. The chain links TRBV27 to TRBJ1-5; the D gene is possibly TRBD1 (5 bases). Germline lookup yields CDR1 MNHEY and CDR2 SMNVEV (reference sequence). The CDR3 totals 15 residues. V lost 1 base and J lost 4, with 11 bases in between. CDR3 sequence: CASSLYGAQNQPQHF. The CDR3 coding sequence is TGTGCCAGCAGTTTATATGGGGCGCAGAATCAGCCCCAGCATTTT.

Only a few counts were recorded for this clonotype. The chain couples TRBV7-2 to TRBJ2-3, with 13 bases identical to TRBD2. J lost 8 bases, V lost 3 bases, and 8 bases had no gene match. The V gene's germline CDR1 is SGHTA and CDR2 FQGNSA. The CDR3 has 16 amino acids. In DNA form, the CDR3 reads TGTGCCAGCAGCTTCACAGGACTAGCGGGGGAATCTACGCAGTATTTT. Protein product: CASSFTGLAGESTQYF.